These 18 T cell receptor beta chains were all obtained from the same sample, sequenced in a study of T cells after yellow fever vaccination. TCRdb re-called the 5' RACE reads through MiXCR, storing one row per CDR3 protein. The table lists hundreds of thousands of distinct CDR3 sequences, around 3.9% of them singletons. Specimen: PBMCs, collected on the day of the yellow fever booster vaccination. These receptors were collected from a man between 18 and 35 years old who received the YFV17D yellow fever vaccine.

This clonotype was counted many times. This chain connects TRBV6-5 to TRBJ2-5, with no clear D. Germline CDR1 and CDR2: MNHEY and SVGAGI. This CDR3 region has 16 residues. V was trimmed by 0 bases and J by 0 bases, leaving 11 bases between them. The chain's CDR3 is CASSYSFGGYQETQYF. As DNA, the CDR3 is TGTGCCAGCAGTTACTCGTTCGGCGGCTACCAAGAGACCCAGTACTTC.

The CDR3 sequence is CASSEFQTGNTEAFF. The CDR3 DNA reads TGTGCCAGCAGTGAATTTCAGACAGGGAACACTGAAGCTTTCTTT. The chain couples TRBV25-1 to TRBJ1-1, with a possible D match to TRBD1 (6 bases). CDR3 size: 15 residues. The V gene lost 1 base and the J gene lost 1 base, with 10 bases spanning the gap. Germline loops: CDR1 MGHDK, CDR2 SYGVNS.

This chain links TRBV7-2 with TRBJ2-4; D might be TRBD1 (5 bases). The CDR3 spans 14 residues. Germline V gene lookup returns CDR1 SGHTA and CDR2 FQGNSA. The V end lost 4 bases, the J end lost 3 bases, and 10 bases lay between the germline ends. In nucleotides, the CDR3 is TGTGCCAGCAGCTCCAGGGTTGGCAAAAACATTCAGTACTTC. Amino acids: CASSSRVGKNIQYF.

This chain uses TRBV28 with TRBJ2-7; D unclear. Trimming stripped 4 bases from V and 3 bases from J, with 10 bases between. CDR1 and CDR2 from the germline V gene are MDHEN and SYDVKM. The CDR3 totals 13 residues. The DNA for the CDR3 is TGTGCCAGCAGTTCAAAGGTGGACTACGAGCAGTACGTC. Translation: CASSSKVDYEQYV.

This clonotype was detected ten times or more. The chain couples TRBV4-2 to TRBJ2-5, with D tentatively TRBD2 (6 bases). Germline V CDR1 and CDR2: LGHNA, YNFKEQ. Trimming took 0 bases from V and 5 from J, leaving 13 bases between them. The CDR3 loop spans 15 amino acids. For the CDR3, the DNA is TGTGCCAGCAGCCAAGATGGGACTCCCGGGGAGACCCAGTACTTC. As protein: CASSQDGTPGETQYF.

This clonotype was counted many times. This rearrangement joins TRBV7-8 to TRBJ2-7, with 7 nucleotides matching TRBD2. Germline CDR1 and CDR2: SGHVS and FQNEAQ. This CDR3 has 21 amino acids. Unmatched junction bases numbered 22, after V lost 0 bases and J lost 2 bases. The CDR3 loop reads CASSLARNLAGREETTYEQYF. Written as DNA, the CDR3 is TGTGCCAGCAGCTTAGCGCGCAATTTGGCGGGGAGGGAAGAAACAACCTACGAGCAGTACTTC.

This clonotype has a count of ten or more. This rearrangement joins TRBV20-1 to TRBJ2-5; D uncertain. V was cut by 6 bases and J by 0 bases, with 8 bases left in between. The CDR3 contains 12 residues. The germline V gene encodes CDR1 DFQATT and CDR2 SNEGSKA (reference sequence). As DNA, the CDR3 is TGCAGTGCACGAGAGTACCAAGAGACCCAGTACTTC. Translated, it gives CSAREYQETQYF.

This clonotype was counted at least ten times. V gene TRBV5-1 combines with J gene TRBJ1-2; TRBD1 matches 11 bases. Germline V gives CDR1 SGHRS, CDR2 YFSETQ. With 2 bases clipped from V and 4 bases from J, the junction kept 7 bases outside the gene matches. This CDR3 is built from 16 residues. The CDR3 region has the DNA TGCGCCAGCAGCTTCGGACAGGGGGCTACCATCTATGGCTACACCTTC. Translated: CASSFGQGATIYGYTF.

The chain has TRBV18 and TRBJ2-1; D unresolved. Deletions cut 0 bases from V and 5 bases from J, with 5 bases between. CDR3 length: 13 residues. Per the germline V gene, CDR1 is KGHSH and CDR2 is LQKENI. This chain's CDR3 is CASSPPMNNEQFF. CDR3 bases: TGTGCCAGCTCACCACCAATGAACAATGAGCAGTTCTTC.

This clonotype was seen ten or more times. The chain joins TRBV29-1 to TRBJ2-1; D gene uncertain. This CDR3 is built from 12 residues. V was trimmed by 4 bases and J by 8 bases, leaving 12 bases between them. Germline V gives CDR1 SQVTM, CDR2 ANQGSEA. The DNA of the CDR3 is TGCAGCGTTGGGCCCCCGGGCGATGAGCAGTTCTTC. Residues: CSVGPPGDEQFF.

The rearrangement links TRBV7-2 to TRBJ2-5; a possible D gene is TRBD2 (6 bases). V was cut by 5 bases and J by 2 bases, with 12 bases left in between. Germline V gene data show CDR1 as SGHTA and CDR2 as FQGNSA. The CDR3 runs 14 residues. The CDR3 DNA is TGTGCCAGCAGCCACCTGGGACTTCAAGAGACCCAGTACTTC. This translates into CASSHLGLQETQYF.

The chain couples TRBV10-3 to TRBJ2-3; no clear D. This CDR3 region has 13 residues. V was clipped by 7 bases and J by 1 base, with 9 bases between them. Germline V gene data show CDR1 as ENHRY and CDR2 as SYGVKD. In DNA form, the CDR3 reads TGTGCCATCACTGGTAAGGGCACAGATACGCAGTATTTT. Translated, it gives CAITGKGTDTQYF.

This clonotype was recorded at least ten times. V usage is TRBV5-1 and J usage is TRBJ2-3, with a weak D call TRBD2 (6 bases). Germline CDR1 SGHRS, CDR2 YFSETQ. The germline V and J ends were trimmed by 4 bases and 5 bases, with 11 bases remaining between them. The CDR3 is made up of 13 amino acids. CDR3 sequence (DNA): TGCGCCAGCAGCCTCACAGCGGGAGATACGCAGTATTTT. Amino acids: CASSLTAGDTQYF.

The chain is built from TRBV13 and TRBJ2-3, with 7 bases identical to TRBD2. The V gene's germline CDR1 is PRHDT and CDR2 FYEKMQ (reference sequence). The CDR3 loop spans 17 amino acids. V shed 0 bases, J shed 2 bases, and the junction held 8 bases outside the gene matches. The CDR3 nucleotides read TGTGCCAGCAGCTTAGGGTGGAGCGGGGATCTCACAGATACGCAGTATTTT. Amino acids: CASSLGWSGDLTDTQYF. Complete variable domain (other parts from reference TRBV13 and TRBJ2-3): AAGVIQSPRHLIKEKRETATLKCYPIPRHDTVYWYQQGPGQDPQFLISFYEKMQSDKGSIPDRFSAQQFSDYHSELNMSSLELGDSALYFCASSLGWSGDLTDTQYFGPGTRLTVL.

The chain is built from TRBV25-1 and TRBJ2-7; 7 nucleotides match TRBD2. The CDR3 totals 14 residues. Trimming took 6 bases from V and 3 from J; bases not matched to a gene: 8. Per the germline V gene, CDR1 is MGHDK and CDR2 is SYGVNS. The CDR3 sequence is CASSPAGPGYEQYV. For the CDR3, the DNA is TGTGCCAGCAGCCCAGCGGGACCCGGCTACGAGCAGTACGTC.

The chain joins TRBV6-6 to TRBJ2-6, with D perhaps matching TRBD2 (5 bases). The CDR3 spans 16 residues. The V end was cut by 4 bases, the J end by 0 bases, with 10 bases between. Looked up from germline, CDR1 is MNHNY and CDR2 is SVGAGI (reference sequence). The CDR3 region has the DNA TGTGCCAGCAGTTCGTGGGGAGTCTCTGGGGCCAACGTCCTGACTTTC. Its protein is CASSSWGVSGANVLTF.

This clonotype occurred a few times. The chain uses TRBV20-1 and TRBJ2-7; 8 nucleotides align to TRBD1. Germline V CDR1 and CDR2: DFQATT, SNEGSKA (reference sequence). V gave up 6 bases and J gave up 2 bases; unmatched junction bases: 6. The CDR3 contains 13 residues. The CDR3 coding sequence is TGCAGTGCCCCGGACAGGGTCACCTACGAGCAGTACGTC. Protein sequence: CSAPDRVTYEQYV.

This chain uses TRBV20-1 with TRBJ1-1; D may be TRBD1 (6 bases). Germline V gives CDR1 DFQATT, CDR2 SNEGSKA (reference sequence). There are 13 residues in the CDR3. V dropped 6 bases and J dropped 2 bases, with 13 bases sitting between them. CDR3 in amino acids: CSAAAGGNTEAFF. DNA of the CDR3: TGCAGTGCCGCAGCGGGGGGCAACACTGAAGCTTTCTTT.